The 31 T cell receptor beta chains given below trace back to one sample, sequenced in a study of blood T cell repertoires in COVID-19. The protocol was immunoSEQ multiplex PCR, while the TCRdb copy is restricted to in-frame clones and leaves out a portion. The sample consists of tens of thousands of clones, 79% of them appearing once. The specimen sequenced was peripheral blood. The receptors were sampled from a man between 60 and 75 years old with acute or convalescent COVID-19.

V and J are TRBV5-4 and TRBJ2-5, with TRBD2 matching over 8 bases. There are 15 residues in the CDR3. Per germline, CDR1 SGHNT and CDR2 YYREEE (reference sequence). Trimming removed 4 bases from V and 5 bases from J; junction bases left unmatched: 10. The CDR3 region is CASSPTGTSGETQYF. In DNA form, the CDR3 reads TGTGCCAGCAGCCCCACCGGGACTAGTGGGGAGACCCAGTACTTC.

This chain uses TRBV5-1 with TRBJ1-5; tentative D call: TRBD1 (5 bases). The germline gives CDR1 SGHRS, CDR2 YFSETQ. The CDR3 has 14 amino acids. The V and J ends lost 0 bases and 7 bases respectively, with 11 bases between them. The CDR3 DNA follows: TGCGCCAGCAGCTTGGGACAGCAAGACCAGCCCCAGCATTTT. Translation: CASSLGQQDQPQHF. Complete variable domain (other parts from reference TRBV5-1 and TRBJ1-5): KAGVTQTPRYLIKTRGQQVTLSCSPISGHRSVSWYQQTPGQGLQFLFEYFSETQRNKGNFPGRFSGRQFSNSRSEMNVSTLELGDSALYLCASSLGQQDQPQHFGDGTRLSIL.

The chain employs TRBV4-1 and TRBJ1-5; no clear D gene. The CDR3 totals 17 residues. The V end was cut by 0 bases, the J end by 5 bases, with 17 bases between. CDR1 is MGHRA, CDR2 YSYEKL, per germline. CDR3 region: CASSQELRSAGHQPQHF. The DNA for the CDR3 is TGCGCCAGCAGCCAAGAGTTGAGGTCAGCCGGTCATCAGCCCCAGCATTTT.

The chain couples TRBV5-6 to TRBJ1-2; perhaps TRBD1 as D (6 bases). The length of the CDR3 is 13 residues. CDR1 SGHDT and CDR2 YYEEEE come from the germline V gene. With 2 bases removed from V and 4 bases from J, the gap between germline ends came to 9 bases. Here the CDR3 DNA reads TGTGCCAGCAGCTTACAGGGCCTCTATGGCTACACCTTC. It yields the protein CASSLQGLYGYTF.

The chain carries TRBV14 and TRBJ1-2; 7 positions match TRBD1. The trim removed 0 bases at V and 4 bases at J, leaving 11 bases unmatched. CDR3 length equals 17 residues. CDR1 SGHDN and CDR2 FVKESK come from the germline V gene. The CDR3 DNA follows: TGTGCCAGCAGCCAAGATAAGGAGGCGAGGGGGCTCTATGGCTACACCTTC. Encoded protein: CASSQDKEARGLYGYTF.

The chain carries TRBV5-4 and TRBJ2-5; tentatively, D is TRBD1 (6 bases). Germline CDR1 reads SGHNT; CDR2 reads YYREEE (reference sequence). The CDR3 is 15 residues long. V was trimmed by 4 bases and J by 0 bases, leaving 13 bases between them. CDR3 in amino acids: CASSDDRSYQETQYF. The CDR3 nucleotides read TGTGCCAGCAGCGACGACAGGAGTTACCAAGAGACCCAGTACTTC.

This chain links TRBV5-5 with TRBJ2-6; D is ambiguous. This CDR3 is 15 amino acids long. CDR1 SGHKS and CDR2 YYEKEE come from the germline V gene (reference sequence). With 1 base removed from V and 1 base from J, the gap between germline ends came to 6 bases. CDR3 sequence: CASSLWASGANVLTF. The CDR3 region has the DNA TGTGCCAGCAGCTTGTGGGCTTCTGGGGCCAACGTCCTGACTTTC.

The chain joins TRBV7-8 to TRBJ1-2; D remains unclear. CDR1 is SGHVS, CDR2 FQNEAQ, per germline. The CDR3 is made up of 13 amino acids. V dropped 3 bases and J dropped 5 bases, with 10 bases sitting between them. For the CDR3, the DNA is TGTGCCAGCAGCTTGCTCCTTGCGTATGGCTACACCTTC. Protein: CASSLLLAYGYTF.

This chain joins TRBV4-2 and TRBJ1-3; unclear D gene. V was shortened by 4 bases and J by 4 bases, with 14 bases between the two germline ends. The CDR3 totals 15 residues. CDR1 is LGHNA and CDR2 is YNFKEQ in the germline V gene. The CDR3 region is CASSPQVANGNTIYF. Here the CDR3 DNA reads TGTGCCAGCAGCCCGCAAGTAGCCAACGGAAACACCATATATTTT.

V is TRBV19 and J is TRBJ1-5; a weak D match, TRBD1 (5 bases). The CDR3 is made up of 13 amino acids. Germline CDR1 and CDR2: LNHDA and SQIVND (reference sequence). Trimming took 5 bases from V and 5 from J, leaving 10 bases between them. The CDR3 DNA follows: TGTGCCAGTAGTCGGGACTCAGATCAGCCCCAGCATTTT. Protein sequence: CASSRDSDQPQHF.

The chain is built from TRBV2 and TRBJ2-3; TRBD2 is a possible D gene (6 bases). The V end lost 8 bases, the J end lost 6 bases, and 15 bases lay between the germline ends. The length of the CDR3 is 13 residues. Germline V gene lookup returns CDR1 SNHLY and CDR2 FYNNEI. The CDR3 reads CASGPREADTQYF. The CDR3 DNA follows: TGTGCCAGCGGACCCAGGGAGGCGGATACGCAGTATTTT.

The rearrangement joins TRBV23-1 to TRBJ1-1; TRBD1 matches 8 bases. TRBV23-1 is reported as an ORF; its role is uncertain. The CDR3 extends over 15 amino acids. With V trimmed by 4 bases and J by 0 bases, 4 bases remained unmatched. The CDR3 sequence: CASSLQGAMNTEAFF. CDR3 DNA: TGCGCCAGCAGTCTGCAGGGGGCGATGAACACTGAAGCTTTCTTT.

CDR3 coding DNA: TGTGCCAGCTCACCATACGACAGAGCAATTAACTATGGCTACACCTTC. This codes for CASSPYDRAINYGYTF. The chain joins TRBV18 to TRBJ1-2; D perhaps matches TRBD1 (5 bases). Germline V gene sequence: CDR1 KGHSH, CDR2 LQKENI. V was pared by 2 bases and J by 1 base, with 14 bases between. The CDR3 runs to 16 residues.

The sample holds one count of this clone. The genes are TRBV24-1 and TRBJ2-1; possible D gene TRBD2, 7 bases. Germline V gene sequence: CDR1 KGHDR, CDR2 SFDVKD. This CDR3 has 16 amino acids. V gave up 4 bases and J gave up 1 base, with 13 bases separating them. DNA of the CDR3: TGTGCCACCAGTGAGCACGGGGGGACATCCTACAATGAGCAGTTCTTC. Protein: CATSEHGGTSYNEQFF.

This chain connects TRBV7-3 to TRBJ2-5, with unresolved D. The V end was cut by 3 bases, the J end by 1 base, with 6 bases between. This CDR3 is built from 13 residues. Germline V gives CDR1 SGHTA, CDR2 FQGTGA. Written as DNA, the CDR3 is TGTGCCAGCAGCTTCAGGTTCCAAGAGACCCAGTACTTC. Residues: CASSFRFQETQYF.

The genes are TRBV29-1 and TRBJ2-6, with D perhaps TRBD2 (5 bases). This CDR3 is built from 14 residues. The V gene lost 5 bases and the J gene lost 4 bases, with 12 bases spanning the gap. Germline V gene sequence: CDR1 SQVTM, CDR2 ANQGSEA. The CDR3 region is CSVLGGAGANVLTF. DNA for the CDR3: TGCAGCGTTTTAGGAGGAGCCGGGGCCAACGTCCTGACTTTC. The full variable domain, in which reference TRBV29-1 and TRBJ2-6 provide the parts outside the CDR3, is SAVISQKPSRDICQRGTSLTIQCQVDSQVTMMFWYRQQPGQSLTLIATANQGSEATYESGFVIDKFPISRPNLTFSTLTVSNMSPEDSSIYLCSVLGGAGANVLTFGAGSRLTVL.

The table lists this clone with a few counts. The chain joins TRBV5-4 to TRBJ2-5, with TRBD1 identical over 9 bases. Unmatched junction bases numbered 7, after V lost 3 bases and J lost 1 base. This CDR3 has 16 amino acids. CDR1 is SGHNT, CDR2 YYREEE, per germline (reference sequence). The DNA for the CDR3 is TGTGCCAGCAGCTCAAAAGGACAGGGGCCCCAAGAGACCCAGTACTTC. Residues: CASSSKGQGPQETQYF.

J is TRBJ2-1 and V is TRBV2; TRBD2 matches 12 bases. V was pared by 6 bases and J by 7 bases, with 7 bases of the junction left unmatched. Germline V gene data show CDR1 as SNHLY and CDR2 as FYNNEI. CDR3 length: 15 residues. The CDR3: CASRETSGGGNEQFF. As DNA, the CDR3 is TGTGCCAGCAGAGAGACTAGCGGGGGAGGGAATGAGCAGTTCTTC.

The chain uses TRBV9 and TRBJ2-2; possibly TRBD2 for D (5 bases). Germline assignment: CDR1 SGDLS and CDR2 YYNGEE. V shed 0 bases and J shed 4 bases, with 10 bases lying between them. This CDR3 is 15 amino acids long. CDR3 amino acids: CASSVGQRGTGELFF. In DNA form, the CDR3 reads TGTGCCAGCAGCGTAGGCCAACGGGGCACCGGGGAGCTGTTTTTT.

The V gene is TRBV10-3, the J gene TRBJ1-2; TRBD1 aligns across 7 bases. The germline V gene encodes CDR1 ENHRY and CDR2 SYGVKD. The CDR3 extends over 15 amino acids. Unmatched junction bases numbered 10, after V lost 5 bases and J lost 4 bases. DNA of the CDR3: TGTGCCATCAGTAGAACAGGGGTGGGCTCCTATGGCTACACCTTC. Translation: CAISRTGVGSYGYTF.

This clone was recorded once. V is TRBV4-1 and J is TRBJ2-2; no reliable D call. CDR1 and CDR2 (germline): MGHRA, YSYEKL. Trimming left V 4 bases short and J 1 base short, with 7 bases between. The CDR3 sequence is 14 residues long. The CDR3 DNA sequence: TGCGCCAGCAGCCTTACACGGAACACCGGGGAGCTGTTTTTT. Amino acids: CASSLTRNTGELFF.

The rearrangement joins TRBV29-1 to TRBJ2-5, with D maybe TRBD1 (5 bases). CDR1 and CDR2 from the germline V gene are SQVTM and ANQGSEA. With 4 bases removed from V and 7 bases from J, the gap between germline ends came to 13 bases. The CDR3 is 12 amino acids. The CDR3 loop reads CSVVPAQGTQYF. The CDR3 region has the DNA TGCAGCGTTGTTCCAGCCCAGGGGACCCAGTACTTC. Using reference TRBV29-1 and TRBJ2-5 for the parts outside the CDR3, the full variable domain is SAVISQKPSRDICQRGTSLTIQCQVDSQVTMMFWYRQQPGQSLTLIATANQGSEATYESGFVIDKFPISRPNLTFSTLTVSNMSPEDSSIYLCSVVPAQGTQYFGPGTRLLVL.

This rearrangement joins TRBV24-1 to TRBJ2-3, with 9 nucleotides matching TRBD2. This CDR3 has 16 residues. Germline CDR1 reads KGHDR; CDR2 reads SFDVKD. Trimming took 2 bases from V and 2 from J; bases not matched to a gene: 4. CDR3 coding DNA: TGTGCCACCAGTGATTCGCGGGGGGGGGACACAGATACGCAGTATTTT. Protein: CATSDSRGGDTDTQYF.

The J gene is TRBJ1-1, the V gene TRBV18; 10 bases line up with TRBD1. J lost 2 bases, V lost 4 bases, and 7 bases had no gene match. The CDR3 extends over 16 amino acids. CDR1 is KGHSH, CDR2 LQKENI, per germline. The CDR3 DNA reads TGTGCCAGCTCACATTCACGACAGGGGGCAAACACTGAAGCTTTCTTT. Translation gives CASSHSRQGANTEAFF.

The CDR3 nucleotides are TGTGCCAGCAGCCGCGGACACCTCCAGGAGGAGCAGTACTTC. This codes for CASSRGHLQEEQYF. The chain carries TRBV5-4 and TRBJ2-7; D might be TRBD1 (5 bases). The CDR3 has 14 amino acids. V gave up 4 bases and J gave up 7 bases, with 18 bases separating them. Germline V lookup: CDR1 SGHNT, CDR2 YYREEE (reference sequence).

The chain has TRBV5-4 and TRBJ1-2; no reliable D call. V dropped 5 bases and J dropped 7 bases, with 15 bases sitting between them. CDR1 is SGHNT and CDR2 is YYREEE in the germline V gene (reference sequence). This CDR3 spans 13 amino acids. The CDR3 spells CASSPENLSGYTF. CDR3 in DNA: TGTGCCAGCAGTCCGGAGAACCTGAGTGGCTACACCTTC.

This chain uses TRBV7-9 with TRBJ1-4; 8 positions agree with TRBD1. The ends lost 3 bases at V and 8 bases at J; junction bases unmatched: 11. CDR3 length: 16 amino acids. Germline V gene data show CDR1 as SEHNR and CDR2 as FQNEAQ (reference sequence). CDR3 DNA sequence: TGTGCCAGCAGCTTCCCCCCAGACAGGGGAGAGGAAAAACTGTTTTTT. Residues: CASSFPPDRGEEKLFF.

The table lists this clone with a few counts. This chain uses TRBV18 with TRBJ2-3; possibly TRBD2 for D (5 bases). Germline assignment: CDR1 KGHSH and CDR2 LQKENI. The CDR3 is made up of 15 amino acids. Trimming cost V 1 base and J 3 bases, with 11 bases left between them. The CDR3 sequence is CASSPQGVRTDTQYF. CDR3 nucleotides: TGTGCCAGCTCACCACAGGGAGTAAGGACAGATACGCAGTATTTT.

The chain links TRBV7-6 to TRBJ1-2; D not certain. This CDR3 has 16 amino acids. The ends were cut back, 5 bases at V and 0 bases at J, with 16 bases in the middle. Germline V gene sequence: CDR1 SGHVS, CDR2 FNYEAQ. CDR3 residues: CASSPWTGRANYGYTF. CDR3 DNA sequence: TGTGCCAGCAGCCCGTGGACTGGCCGGGCTAACTATGGCTACACCTTC.

The rearrangement joins TRBV12-3 or TRBV12-4 to TRBJ1-1; 7 bases are a match to TRBD1. V gave up 5 bases and J gave up 5 bases; unmatched junction bases: 2. The CDR3 sequence is 12 residues long. CDR3 amino acids: CASSPGGTEAFF. In DNA, the CDR3 is TGTGCCAGCAGTCCAGGGGGGACTGAAGCTTTCTTT.

This clone was recorded a few times. The V gene is TRBV21-1, the J gene TRBJ2-7; the table names TRBD1, a call not compared with the DNA. TRBV21-1 is reported as a pseudogene. The CDR3 is made up of 17 amino acids. Written as DNA, the CDR3 is TGTGCCAGCAGCAAAGAGGGTTGGGGCCGGTACGGGTACGAGCAGTACTTC. This gives the protein CASSKEGWGRYGYEQYF.